The rows below give T cell receptor beta chains drawn from one sample of a study of CD8+ T cells in alopecia areata. The protocol was immunoSEQ multiplex PCR, while the TCRdb copy is restricted to in-frame clones and leaves out a portion. The repertoire holds about 180,000 clones, with roughly half as singletons. Sequences were derived from CD8+ T cells sorted from blood, sampled at approximately week 52, from a patient treated with tofacitinib. The receptor source for this set is a human donor with alopecia areata. Each CDR3 is given with its conserved first and last residue.

TRBV5-1	TRBJ2-7	CASSLFSGPMGEQYF
TRBV30	TRBJ1-5	CAWSVGREQPQHF
TRBV9	TRBJ2-7	CASSGSSGGDRAAYEQYF
TRBV7-9	TRBJ2-7	CASSERTGGSHEQYF
TRBV27	TRBJ1-6	CASSPGGQYNSPLHF
TRBV4-1	TRBJ2-2	CASSQESAWDTGELFF
TRBV18	TRBJ2-2	CASSPRQGTNTGELFF
TRBV7-9	TRBJ1-2	CASSLAISYRGYGYTF
TRBV27	TRBJ2-5	CASSLAGLAETQYF
TRBV30	TRBJ1-1	CACEGPNTEAFF
TRBV18	TRBJ1-1	CASSYLGQETEAFF
TRBV6-5	TRBJ2-7	CAAGSPYEQYF
TRBV25-1	TRBJ2-7	CASSALGHYEQYF
TRBV13	TRBJ2-7	CASSDPGQGGEQYF
TRBV7-2	TRBJ2-2	CASSLSGILDRDTGELFF
TRBV30	TRBJ1-6	CAGTQSSYNSPLHF
TRBV6-6	TRBJ2-7	CASTFTGGAYEQYF
TRBV7-9	TRBJ1-5	CASSSGLSQPQHF
TRBV29-1	TRBJ2-5	CSVEDGWALGTQYF
TRBV5-6	TRBJ1-1	CASSPKGWAAFF
TRBV5-6	TRBJ1-4	CASSPQGHEKLFF
TRBV4-2	TRBJ2-1	CASSQETGVPQFF
TRBV10-3	TRBJ2-2	CAISLGQGTTGELFF
TRBV27	TRBJ1-5	CASSLLGSNQPQHF
TRBV29-1	TRBJ2-2	CSVESMGPLGRELFF
TRBV5-4	TRBJ2-2	CASSPDRGRRELFF
TRBV12-5	TRBJ1-6	CASGLGNSPLHF
TRBV18	TRBJ2-1	CASSPDRYNEQFF
TRBV6-1	TRBJ2-2	CASTPGQGASGELFF
TRBV5-6	TRBJ1-5	CASSLGAGGGNQPQHF
TRBV4-1	TRBJ2-1	CASSQGPGGYNEQFF
TRBV18	TRBJ2-7	CASSPGTGGLYEQYF
TRBV29-1	TRBJ1-1	CSVSGQGAEAFF
TRBV6-1	TRBJ2-5	CASSPLTSVETQYF
TRBV29-1	TRBJ2-5	CSVESIEETQYF
TRBV5-1	TRBJ2-5	CASSFESQETQYF
TRBV29-1	TRBJ2-6	CSVNSGANVLTF
TRBV15	TRBJ2-1	CATSSDFPGQRTYNEQFF
TRBV7-8	TRBJ2-6	CASSLGGGSGANVLTF